This T cell receptor (beta chain) stems from a study of T cell responses to AZD1222 COVID-19 vaccine. General study results and limits: Targets within unmutated variant regions were reportedly found for nearly half of spike-specific TCRs. Spike-specific TCR breadth and depth both grew after two AZD1222 doses. Seropositive AZD1222 recipients at baseline numbered only 5 to 7.

Sequenced by immunoSEQ multiplex PCR; TCRdb stores in-frame clones only, minus some. The sample records about 15,000 clones, roughly 90% being singletons. The study pooled second doses at about 4 or about 12 weeks. The CDR3 runs 17 residues. Germline assignment: CDR1 MNHNS and CDR2 SASEGT. The V gene end was trimmed by 4 bases and the J gene end by 4 bases; junction bases not matched to a gene: 12. Points on this clone: Its target is not known.

This sequence was found in an adult who received the AZD1222 COVID-19 vaccine. The rearrangement joins TRBV6-1 to TRBJ2-3; 9 nucleotides line up with TRBD2. Sample: peripheral blood, taken 28 days after the second AZD1222 dose. The CDR3 DNA reads as TGTGCCAGCAGTGTACCTTTCGAGCGGGAGGCATCAGATACGCAGTATTTT. It yields the protein CASSVPFEREASDTQYF.